The 14 T cell receptor beta chains below come from one sample, sequenced in a study of cytomegalovirus exposure and HLA in healthy donors. PCR employed 60 Vbeta and 13 Jbeta primers. Generated by immunoSEQ multiplex PCR, the TCRdb table keeps only in-frame clones and is missing some. Here the sample spans nearly 65,000 clones, 73% being singletons. Sequencing was done on a sample of PBMCs. These receptors were obtained from a man in his forties or fifties in good health and CMV-seronegative.

The J gene is TRBJ1-6, the V gene TRBV5-1, with 7 positions matching TRBD1. Unmatched junction bases numbered 9, after V lost 4 bases and J lost 11 bases. CDR3 length: 14 amino acids. Germline loops: CDR1 SGHRS, CDR2 YFSETQ. The CDR3 DNA follows: TGCGCCAGCAGCCCTGACAGGGCTTTGCCACCCCTCCACTTT. Its protein is CASSPDRALPPLHF.

This chain joins TRBV2 and TRBJ2-1; possible D gene TRBD1, 6 bases. CDR1 and CDR2 (germline): SNHLY, FYNNEI. This CDR3 is built from 17 residues. Deletions cut 5 bases from V and 6 bases from J, with 23 bases between. CDR3 sequence (DNA): TGTGCCAGCAGTCAAGAGAAACGGACAGATGAAGCCAATGAGCAGTTCTTC. It encodes CASSQEKRTDEANEQFF.

This rearrangement joins TRBV19 to TRBJ2-5; D gene ambiguous. CDR1 is LNHDA and CDR2 is SQIVND in the germline V gene (reference sequence). V dropped 1 base and J dropped 3 bases, with 18 bases sitting between them. This CDR3 is 17 amino acids long. The CDR3 here is CASSIGVVPTLKETQYF. CDR3 bases: TGTGCCAGTAGTATAGGTGTGGTCCCTACTCTAAAAGAGACCCAGTACTTC.

J is TRBJ1-2 and V is TRBV5-1; 8 positions agree with TRBD1. The CDR3 contains 13 residues. From germline, CDR1 is SGHRS and CDR2 YFSETQ. V shed 7 bases, J shed 6 bases, and the junction held 8 bases outside the gene matches. CDR3 DNA sequence: TGCGCCAGCCGCATGGACAGGGTAGATGGCTACACCTTC. Translated: CASRMDRVDGYTF.

This clone was seen more than once but under ten times. The chain is built from TRBV5-4 and TRBJ1-5; 9 positions match TRBD1. Trimming took 4 bases from V and 11 from J; bases not matched to a gene: 13. The CDR3 sequence is 15 residues long. Looked up from germline, CDR1 is SGHNT and CDR2 is YYREEE (reference sequence). The CDR3 here is CASSTEPGQGWSQHF. The CDR3 region has the DNA TGTGCCAGCAGCACCGAACCGGGACAGGGTTGGTCCCAGCATTTT.

The CDR3 DNA sequence: TGCGCCAGCAGCTTGGTCGGGGTCGGCGGTGAAGCTTTCTTT. Translated: CASSLVGVGGEAFF. The chain has TRBV5-1 and TRBJ1-1; D ambiguous. The CDR3 extends over 14 amino acids. Trimming pared 0 bases from V and 7 bases from J, leaving 13 bases between. CDR1 and CDR2 from the germline V gene are SGHRS and YFSETQ.

This rearrangement joins TRBV6-4 to TRBJ1-6, with D unresolved. The V end lost 4 bases, the J end lost 7 bases, and 11 bases lay between the germline ends. The CDR3 extends over 14 amino acids. CDR1 and CDR2 from the germline V gene are MRHNA and SNTAGT. Here the CDR3 reads CASSVSPGNSPLHF. For the CDR3, the DNA is TGTGCCAGCAGTGTTTCGCCCGGGAATTCACCCCTCCACTTT.

The V call is TRBV30, the J call TRBJ2-5, with TRBD2 matching over 9 bases. Germline CDR1 is GTSNPN and CDR2 is SVGIG (reference sequence). The CDR3 consists of 15 residues. V lost 6 bases to trimming and J lost 0 bases; unmatched junction nucleotides: 8. The chain's CDR3 is CACPWSGGHQETQYF. In nucleotides, the CDR3 is TGTGCCTGCCCCTGGAGCGGGGGGCACCAAGAGACCCAGTACTTC.

This rearrangement joins TRBV5-4 to TRBJ1-2; D may be TRBD1 (5 bases). This CDR3 is 13 amino acids long. Trimming took off 5 bases at V and 6 bases at J, with 14 bases between the two ends. Germline CDR1 reads SGHNT; CDR2 reads YYREEE (reference sequence). The CDR3 DNA reads as TGTGCCAGCAGTCTCCAGGGAGGGGATGGCTACACCTTC. Its translation: CASSLQGGDGYTF.

CDR3 loop: CASSFGQPEQYF. DNA for the CDR3: TGTGCCAGCAGCTTCGGACAGCCCGAGCAGTACTTC. The chain recombines TRBV11-2 with TRBJ2-7; D perhaps matches TRBD1 (6 bases). Germline lookup yields CDR1 SGHAT and CDR2 FQNNGV. V shed 3 bases and J shed 6 bases, with 9 bases lying between them. CDR3 length: 12 amino acids.

The rearrangement joins TRBV6-6 to TRBJ2-7; D gene unclear. The CDR3 loop spans 12 amino acids. The germline V and J ends were trimmed by 8 bases and 4 bases, with 12 bases remaining between them. The V gene's germline CDR1 is MNHNY and CDR2 SVGAGI (reference sequence). For the CDR3, the DNA is TGTGCCAGCGCCCGGGTTGAGTACGAGCAGTACTTC. This encodes CASARVEYEQYF.

This chain joins TRBV19 and TRBJ2-7; 11 nucleotides align to TRBD2. The CDR3 is 14 amino acids. V shed 5 bases, J shed 6 bases, and the junction held 6 bases outside the gene matches. From germline, CDR1 is LNHDA and CDR2 SQIVND (reference sequence). The CDR3 DNA reads TGTGCCAGTAGTTTAGCGGGGGGGCGTTCCGAGCAGTACTTC. It codes for CASSLAGGRSEQYF.

Here the CDR3 reads CASSPTGVGTEAFF. CDR3 bases: TGTGCCAGCTCACCGACAGGGGTAGGCACTGAAGCTTTCTTT. This chain joins TRBV18 and TRBJ1-1, with 8 bases that match TRBD1. Germline V lookup: CDR1 KGHSH, CDR2 LQKENI. J gave up 4 bases and V 3 bases, and 4 bases lay outside the gene matches. This CDR3 comprises 14 residues.

V and J are TRBV27 and TRBJ1-4; 8 bases are a match to TRBD1. Looked up from germline, CDR1 is MNHEY and CDR2 is SMNVEV (reference sequence). V was clipped by 3 bases and J by 8 bases; unmatched bases: 5. The CDR3 covers 14 residues. The CDR3 nucleotides read TGTGCCAGCAGTTTCAGGGGGCAATCAGAAAAACTGTTTTTT. This translates into CASSFRGQSEKLFF. Using reference TRBV27 and TRBJ1-4 for the parts outside the CDR3, the full variable domain is EAQVTQNPRYLITVTGKKLTVTCSQNMNHEYMSWYRQDPGLGLRQIYYSMNVEVTDKGDVPEGYKVSRKEKRNFPLILESPSPNQTSLYFCASSFRGQSEKLFFGSGTQLSVL.